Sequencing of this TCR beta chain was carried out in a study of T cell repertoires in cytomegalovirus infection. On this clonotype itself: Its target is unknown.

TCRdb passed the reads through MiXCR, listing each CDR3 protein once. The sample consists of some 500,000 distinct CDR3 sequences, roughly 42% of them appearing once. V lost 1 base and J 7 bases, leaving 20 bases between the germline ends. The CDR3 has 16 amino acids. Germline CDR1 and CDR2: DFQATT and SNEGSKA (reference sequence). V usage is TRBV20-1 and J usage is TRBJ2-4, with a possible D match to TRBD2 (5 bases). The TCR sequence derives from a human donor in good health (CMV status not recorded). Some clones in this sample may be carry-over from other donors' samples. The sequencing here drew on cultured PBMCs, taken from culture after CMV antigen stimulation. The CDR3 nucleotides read TGCAGTGCTAGAGCCTCTCCGGGGATATTGGGTAACATTCAGTACTTC. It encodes CSARASPGILGNIQYF.